This T cell receptor (beta chain) appears in the sequencing data of a study of beta chain features in type 1 diabetes (dated by TCRdb to 2016 to 2019). Turning to the overall study: No differences in mean age, gender distribution, total cell number or subset yield were found between patients and healthy donors. The study compared TCRB repertoires of sorted circulating CD4+ T cell subsets between recently diagnosed type 1 diabetes patients and matched healthy donors. Regulatory and stem cell-like memory subsets were isolated from only 8 patients and about eight healthy donors, whereas naive and central memory subsets came from all 30 or so donors. Across all samples, around 100 million sorted cells were examined, and cell number per subset correlated strongly with RNA yield. The full study reports these points: Patients with type 1 diabetes made fewer insertions and deleted more nucleotides at VDJ recombination sites, implying thymic rearrangement abnormalities. Type 1 diabetes patients showed a moderate but significant shortening of TCRB CDR3 length in all four CD4+ subsets. Naive, central memory and regulatory TCRB repertoires appeared to be more alike among patients than among healthy donors. Sequencing cDNA rather than genomic DNA could over-represent highly expressing activated cells, although activation and CD3 levels did not differ between groups. PCR may preferentially amplify shorter templates, but because patient and control samples were amplified and corrected together, any resulting skew would affect both groups equally. Because small numbers of individuals were included in the HLA sub-analyses, any influence of HLA type on TCRB rearrangement was left unresolved.

Concerning this clone itself: This clone's antigen is unknown. Per-base qualities were not stored, and no clone one base away is much larger.

The entire amount of isolated RNA was reverse transcribed using the High Capacity cDNA Reverse Transcription Kit, so the sequenced TCRB transcripts were expressed ones. Deep immunoSEQ sequencing was applied to naive, central memory and regulatory T cell samples, giving an average of roughly 3.6 million total reads per sample. Sorted cells were lysed in RLT buffer, and RNA was extracted using DNase-treated RNeasy Micro or Mini kits according to cell number. Each cell subset was processed separately to prevent cross-contamination, with patient and healthy donor samples processed together. Using the immunoSEQ multiplex PCR, TCRB sequences were amplified from cDNA into 87-bp fragments spanning the CDR3 region. Sequencing of the amplicons was done on the Illumina HiSeq platform. The study's processing was this. Synthetic template baselines were used to correct PCR bias computationally, reads within Hamming distance 2 were collapsed together, and singletons that could not be merged were discarded. Reads were aligned to IMGT to assign V, D and J genes, CDR3 length, and insertions or deletions at six rearrangement sites. Within each subset, clonotype counts were normalized to sorted cell number, after which true diversity and Gini coefficients were computed with the tcR R package. The overlap coefficient, calculated on TCRB nucleotide sequences, was used to quantify repertoire sharing. The clones in this table, taken by TCRdb from immuneACCESS, are in-frame only. Not every clone is retained; where verified, under half of the shortfall comes from an unresolved V gene, and the cause of the rest is unknown. V, J and clone size derive from that table, while D and trimming were established from the DNA sequence. The sample table shows about 180,000 clones, and approximately 7.9% are seen once. The ten largest clones capture approximately 0.54% of the sample.

Compared with germline, V lacks 2 bases and J lacks 2 bases; bases without a gene match: 8. Spanning cysteine to phenylalanine, the CDR3 consists of 16 amino acids. Only the CDR3 part of the read is kept: 48 bases, read in frame from the first base. CDR1 and CDR2, looked up from the germline V gene, are SGDLS and YYNGEE. From each donor, a single peripheral blood sample of around 0.12 L on average was drawn into heparinised tubes. Naive, central memory, regulatory and stem cell-like memory CD4+ T cells were sorted on a BD FACSAria II using a panel including CD45RO, CCR7, CD25, CD127, CD95 and CD27. Every sorted population had a purity above 98%. PBMCs were isolated right away by Lymphoprep density gradient centrifugation and were stained directly, without culture. To minimize batch effects, samples were stained and sorted in pairs, one healthy donor with one patient per experiment.

The TCR originated in a man between 18 and 29 years old with type 1 diabetes. Sequencing was performed on central memory CD4+ T cells from blood. This sequence uses TRBV9 and TRBJ2-5; the central 8 bases match TRBD2. The CDR3 loop reads CASSVFSGGAQETQYF. The DNA sequence is given as TGTGCCAGCAGCGTTTTTTCGGGGGGGGCACAAGAGACCCAGTACTTC.